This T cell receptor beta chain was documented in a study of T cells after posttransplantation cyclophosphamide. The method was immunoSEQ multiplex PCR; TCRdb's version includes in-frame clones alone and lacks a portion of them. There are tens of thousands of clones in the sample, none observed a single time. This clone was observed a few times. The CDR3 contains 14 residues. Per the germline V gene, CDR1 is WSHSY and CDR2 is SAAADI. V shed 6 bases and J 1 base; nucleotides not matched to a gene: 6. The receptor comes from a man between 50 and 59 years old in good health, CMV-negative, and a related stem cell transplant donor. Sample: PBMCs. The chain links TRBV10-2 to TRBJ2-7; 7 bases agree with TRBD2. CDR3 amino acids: CASRDGRASYEQYF. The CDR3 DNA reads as TGCGCCAGCAGGGATGGGAGGGCATCCTACGAGCAGTACTTC.